This T cell receptor beta chain is from a study of cytomegalovirus exposure and HLA in healthy donors. PCR used 60 Vbeta primers and 13 Jbeta primers. Only in-frame clones appear in the TCRdb table, and some are missing; sequencing was by immunoSEQ multiplex PCR. The repertoire consists of roughly 180,000 clones, with 80% occurring once and the leading ten covering under 7.5%. This CDR3 spans 15 amino acids. Germline loops: CDR1 MGHRA, CDR2 YSYEKL. The ends lost 0 bases at V and 9 bases at J; junction bases unmatched: 4. Sample: PBMCs. The origin of this receptor is a man aged 25 to 45 in good health and CMV-seropositive. This rearrangement joins TRBV4-1 to TRBJ2-1; 11 positions match TRBD2. Here the CDR3 reads CASSQDTSGGTEQFF. The CDR3, as DNA: TGCGCCAGCAGCCAAGATACTAGCGGGGGCACTGAGCAGTTCTTC.